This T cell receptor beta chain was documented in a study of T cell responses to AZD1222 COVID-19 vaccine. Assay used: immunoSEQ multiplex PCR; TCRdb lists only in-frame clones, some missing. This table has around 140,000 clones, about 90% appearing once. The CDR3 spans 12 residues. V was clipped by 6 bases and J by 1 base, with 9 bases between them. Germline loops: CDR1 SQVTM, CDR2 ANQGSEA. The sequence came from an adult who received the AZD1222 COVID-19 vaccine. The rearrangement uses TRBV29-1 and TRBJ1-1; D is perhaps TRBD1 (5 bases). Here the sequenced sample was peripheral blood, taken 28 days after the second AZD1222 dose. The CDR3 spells CSVLRGNTEAFF. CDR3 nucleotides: TGCAGCGTGTTAAGGGGGAACACTGAAGCTTTCTTT. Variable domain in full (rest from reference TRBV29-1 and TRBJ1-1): SAVISQKPSRDICQRGTSLTIQCQVDSQVTMMFWYRQQPGQSLTLIATANQGSEATYESGFVIDKFPISRPNLTFSTLTVSNMSPEDSSIYLCSVLRGNTEAFFGQGTRLTVV.